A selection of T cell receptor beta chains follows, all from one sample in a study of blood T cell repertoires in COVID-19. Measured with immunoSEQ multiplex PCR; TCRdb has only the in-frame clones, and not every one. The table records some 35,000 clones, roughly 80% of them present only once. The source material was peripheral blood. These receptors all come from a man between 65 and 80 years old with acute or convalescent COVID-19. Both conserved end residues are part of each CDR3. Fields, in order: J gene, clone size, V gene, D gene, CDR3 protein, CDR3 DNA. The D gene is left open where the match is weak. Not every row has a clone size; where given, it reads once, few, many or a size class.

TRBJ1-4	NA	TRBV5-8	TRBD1	CASSKTGTGDEKLFF	TGTGCCAGCAGCAAAACCGGGACAGGGGATGAAAAACTGTTTTTT
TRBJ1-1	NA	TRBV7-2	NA	CASSLGGGATEAFF	TGTGCCAGCAGCTTGGGGGGGGGAGCCACTGAAGCTTTCTTT
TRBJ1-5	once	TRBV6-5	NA	CASSYSPGQNQPQHF	TGTGCCAGCAGTTACTCGCCAGGGCAGAATCAGCCCCAGCATTTT
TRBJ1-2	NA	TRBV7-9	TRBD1	CASSFPGTGTYGYTF	TGTGCCAGCAGCTTTCCCGGGACAGGAACCTATGGCTACACCTTC
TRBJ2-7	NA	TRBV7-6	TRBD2	CASSGGAGVFEQYF	TGTGCCAGCAGCGGTGGAGCGGGAGTTTTCGAGCAGTACTTC
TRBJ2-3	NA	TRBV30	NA	CAWRVQAADTQYF	TGTGCCTGGAGGGTACAAGCGGCGGATACGCAGTATTTT
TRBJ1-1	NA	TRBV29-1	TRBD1	CSVQGQLNTEAFF	TGCAGCGTCCAGGGACAGTTGAACACTGAAGCTTTCTTT
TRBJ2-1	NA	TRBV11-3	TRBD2	CASSLTSGAKPNEQFF	TGTGCCAGCAGCCTGACTAGCGGGGCGAAACCTAATGAGCAGTTCTTC
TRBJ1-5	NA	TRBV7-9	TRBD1	CASSYGQGAQPQHF	TGTGCCAGCAGCTACGGACAGGGGGCCCAGCCCCAGCATTTT
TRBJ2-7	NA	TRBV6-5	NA	CASSYSGGSYEQYF	TGTGCCAGCAGTTACTCCGGGGGCTCCTACGAGCAGTACTTC
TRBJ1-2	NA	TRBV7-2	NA	CASSSGTSEYSYGYTF	TGTGCCAGCAGCTCTGGGACATCGGAATATTCCTATGGCTACACCTTC
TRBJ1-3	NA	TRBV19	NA	CASSSWRTASGNTIYF	TGTGCCAGTAGTTCGTGGCGGACAGCCTCTGGAAACACCATATATTTT
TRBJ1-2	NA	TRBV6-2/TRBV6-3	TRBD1	CASSHGQGYGYTF	TGTGCCAGCAGTCACGGACAGGGGTATGGCTACACCTTC
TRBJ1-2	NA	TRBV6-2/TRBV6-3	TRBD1	CASSYYQDRSDYGYTF	TGTGCCAGCAGTTATTATCAGGACAGGAGCGACTATGGCTACACCTTC
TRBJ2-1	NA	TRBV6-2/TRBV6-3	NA	CASSPTRSSYNEQFF	TGTGCCAGCAGCCCTACTAGGAGCTCCTACAATGAGCAGTTCTTC